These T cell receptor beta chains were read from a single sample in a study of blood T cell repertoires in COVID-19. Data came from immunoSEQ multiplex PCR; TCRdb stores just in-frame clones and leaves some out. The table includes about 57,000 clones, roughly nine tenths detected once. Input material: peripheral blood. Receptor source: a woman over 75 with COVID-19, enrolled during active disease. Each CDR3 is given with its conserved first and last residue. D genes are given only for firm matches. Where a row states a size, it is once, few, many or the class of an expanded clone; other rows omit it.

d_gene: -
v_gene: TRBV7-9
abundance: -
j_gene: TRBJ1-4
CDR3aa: CASSLVAGDSEKLFF
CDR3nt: TGTGCCAGCAGCTTAGTGGCAGGGGATAGTGAAAAACTGTTTTTT

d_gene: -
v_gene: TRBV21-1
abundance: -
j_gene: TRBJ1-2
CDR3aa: CASSPRGPRFGYTF
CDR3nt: TGTGCCAGCAGCCCCAGGGGACCGCGATTTGGCTACACCTTC

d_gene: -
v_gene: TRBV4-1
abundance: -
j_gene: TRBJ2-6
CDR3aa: CASSQSFSGANVLTF
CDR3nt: TGCGCCAGCAGCCAAAGCTTCTCTGGGGCCAACGTCCTGACTTTC

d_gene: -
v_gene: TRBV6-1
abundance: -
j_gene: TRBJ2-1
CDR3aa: CASSESHLTRFF
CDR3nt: TGTGCCAGCAGTGAATCTCACCTAACCCGGTTCTTC

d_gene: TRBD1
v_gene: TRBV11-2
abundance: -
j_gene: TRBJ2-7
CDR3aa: CASSYGTGPYYEQYF
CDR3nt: TGTGCCAGCAGCTACGGGACAGGGCCGTACTACGAGCAGTACTTC

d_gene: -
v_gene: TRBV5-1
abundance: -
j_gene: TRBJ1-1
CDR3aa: CASSLEVGTEAFF
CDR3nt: TGCGCCAGCAGCTTAGAGGTTGGCACTGAAGCTTTCTTT

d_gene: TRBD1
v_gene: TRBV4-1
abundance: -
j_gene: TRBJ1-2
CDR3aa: CASSQLGQVDYGYTF
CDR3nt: TGCGCCAGCAGCCAATTGGGACAGGTTGACTATGGCTACACCTTC

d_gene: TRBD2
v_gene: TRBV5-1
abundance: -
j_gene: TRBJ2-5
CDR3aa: CASSFGLAGVETQYF
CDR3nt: TGCGCCAGCAGCTTCGGACTAGCGGGGGTTGAGACCCAGTACTTC

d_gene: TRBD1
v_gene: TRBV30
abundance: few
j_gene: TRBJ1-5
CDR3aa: CAWSGTGLHQPQHF
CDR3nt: TGTGCCTGGAGCGGGACAGGGCTGCATCAGCCCCAGCATTTT

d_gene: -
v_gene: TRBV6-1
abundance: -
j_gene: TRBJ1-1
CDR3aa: CASSEALLAATEAFF
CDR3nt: TGTGCCAGCAGTGAAGCGCTTTTGGCGGCCACTGAAGCTTTCTTT

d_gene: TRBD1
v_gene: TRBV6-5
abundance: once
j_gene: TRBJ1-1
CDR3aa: CASSPTGKNTEAFF
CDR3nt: TGTGCCAGCAGTCCGACAGGGAAGAACACTGAAGCTTTCTTT

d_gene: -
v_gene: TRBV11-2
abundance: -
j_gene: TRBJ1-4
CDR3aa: CASSLRQGSTNEKLFF
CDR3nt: TGTGCCAGCAGCTTAAGGCAGGGGTCAACTAATGAAAAACTGTTTTTT

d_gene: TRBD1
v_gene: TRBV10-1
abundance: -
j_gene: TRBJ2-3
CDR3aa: CASSDGTGIDTQYF
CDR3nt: TGCGCCAGCAGTGACGGGACAGGGATAGATACGCAGTATTTT

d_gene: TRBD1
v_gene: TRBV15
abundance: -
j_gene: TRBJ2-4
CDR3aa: CATSRVATGAKNIQYF
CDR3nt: TGTGCCACCAGCAGAGTCGCGACAGGGGCCAAAAACATTCAGTACTTC

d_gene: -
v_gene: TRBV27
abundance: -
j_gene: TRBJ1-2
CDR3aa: CASGLQGTRPVYGYTF
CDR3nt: TGTGCCAGCGGTCTACAGGGAACGCGCCCTGTCTATGGCTACACCTTC

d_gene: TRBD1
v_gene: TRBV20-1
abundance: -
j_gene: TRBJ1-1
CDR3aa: CSASEPGQGTPEAFF
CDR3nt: TGCAGTGCTAGTGAACCGGGACAGGGGACTCCAGAAGCTTTCTTT

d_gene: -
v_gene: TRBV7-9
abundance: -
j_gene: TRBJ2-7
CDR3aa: CASSLQGLEQYF
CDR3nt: TGTGCCAGCAGCTTACAGGGGCTCGAGCAGTACTTC

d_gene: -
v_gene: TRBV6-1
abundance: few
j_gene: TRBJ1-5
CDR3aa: CASSDGQGYSNQPQHF
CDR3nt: TGTGCCAGCAGTGATGGGCAGGGCTATAGCAATCAGCCCCAGCATTTT

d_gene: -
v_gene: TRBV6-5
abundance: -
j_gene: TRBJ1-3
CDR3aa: CASSYGQFSGNTIYF
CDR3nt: TGTGCCAGCAGTTACGGTCAGTTCTCTGGAAACACCATATATTTT

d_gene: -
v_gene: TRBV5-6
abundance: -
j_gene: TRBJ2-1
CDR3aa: CASSSGIRNYNEQFF
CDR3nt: TGTGCCAGCAGCTCAGGGATCCGCAACTACAATGAGCAGTTCTTC

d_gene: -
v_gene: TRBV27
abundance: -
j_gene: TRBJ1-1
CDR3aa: CASSIGGGQGRAEAFF
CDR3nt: TGTGCCAGCAGTATAGGGGGGGGCCAAGGCAGGGCTGAAGCTTTCTTT

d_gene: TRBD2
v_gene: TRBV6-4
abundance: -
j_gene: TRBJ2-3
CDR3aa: CASSDSAGGSTDTQYF
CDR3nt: TGTGCCAGCAGTGACTCGGCGGGGGGCAGCACAGATACGCAGTATTTT